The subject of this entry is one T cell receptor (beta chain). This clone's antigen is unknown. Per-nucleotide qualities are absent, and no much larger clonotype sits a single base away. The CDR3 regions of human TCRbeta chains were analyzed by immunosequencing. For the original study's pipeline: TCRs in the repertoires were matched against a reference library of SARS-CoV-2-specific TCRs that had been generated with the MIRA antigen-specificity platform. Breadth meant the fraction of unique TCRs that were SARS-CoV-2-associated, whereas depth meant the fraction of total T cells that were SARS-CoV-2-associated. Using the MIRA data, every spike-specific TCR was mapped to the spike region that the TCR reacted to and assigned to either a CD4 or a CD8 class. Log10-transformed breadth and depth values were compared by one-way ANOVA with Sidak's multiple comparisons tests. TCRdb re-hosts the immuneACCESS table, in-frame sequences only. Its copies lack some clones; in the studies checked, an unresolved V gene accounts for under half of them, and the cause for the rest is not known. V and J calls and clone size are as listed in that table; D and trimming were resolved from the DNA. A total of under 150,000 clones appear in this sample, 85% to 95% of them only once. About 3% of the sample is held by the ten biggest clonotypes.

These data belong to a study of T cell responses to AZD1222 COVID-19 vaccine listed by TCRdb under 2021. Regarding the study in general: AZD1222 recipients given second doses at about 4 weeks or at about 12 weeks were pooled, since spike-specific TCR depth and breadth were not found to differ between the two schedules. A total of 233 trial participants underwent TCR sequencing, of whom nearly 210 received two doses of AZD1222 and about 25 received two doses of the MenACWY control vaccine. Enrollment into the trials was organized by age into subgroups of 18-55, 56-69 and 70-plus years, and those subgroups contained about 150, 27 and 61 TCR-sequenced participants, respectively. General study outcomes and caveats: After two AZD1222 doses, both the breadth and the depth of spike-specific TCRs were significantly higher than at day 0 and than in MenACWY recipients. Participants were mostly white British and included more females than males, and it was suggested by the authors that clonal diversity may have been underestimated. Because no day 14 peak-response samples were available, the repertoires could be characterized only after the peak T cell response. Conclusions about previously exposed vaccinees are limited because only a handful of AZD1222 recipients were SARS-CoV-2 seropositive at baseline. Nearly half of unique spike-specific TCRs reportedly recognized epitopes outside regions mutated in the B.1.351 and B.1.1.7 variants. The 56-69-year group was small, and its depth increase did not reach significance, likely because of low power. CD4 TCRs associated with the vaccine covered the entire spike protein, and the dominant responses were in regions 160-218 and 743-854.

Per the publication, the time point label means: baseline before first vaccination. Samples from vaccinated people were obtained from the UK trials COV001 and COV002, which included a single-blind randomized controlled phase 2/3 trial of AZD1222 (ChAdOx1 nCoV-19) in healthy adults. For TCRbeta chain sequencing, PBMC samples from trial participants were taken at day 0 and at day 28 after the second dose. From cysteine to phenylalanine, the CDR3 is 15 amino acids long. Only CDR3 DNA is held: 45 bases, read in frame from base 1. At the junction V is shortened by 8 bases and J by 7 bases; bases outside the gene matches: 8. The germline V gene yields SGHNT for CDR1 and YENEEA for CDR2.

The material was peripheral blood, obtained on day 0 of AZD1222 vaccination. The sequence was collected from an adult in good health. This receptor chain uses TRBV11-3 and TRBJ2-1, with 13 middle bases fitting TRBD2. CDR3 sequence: CASGATSGRANEQFF. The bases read TGTGCCAGCGGGGCCACTAGCGGGAGGGCGAATGAGCAGTTCTTC.